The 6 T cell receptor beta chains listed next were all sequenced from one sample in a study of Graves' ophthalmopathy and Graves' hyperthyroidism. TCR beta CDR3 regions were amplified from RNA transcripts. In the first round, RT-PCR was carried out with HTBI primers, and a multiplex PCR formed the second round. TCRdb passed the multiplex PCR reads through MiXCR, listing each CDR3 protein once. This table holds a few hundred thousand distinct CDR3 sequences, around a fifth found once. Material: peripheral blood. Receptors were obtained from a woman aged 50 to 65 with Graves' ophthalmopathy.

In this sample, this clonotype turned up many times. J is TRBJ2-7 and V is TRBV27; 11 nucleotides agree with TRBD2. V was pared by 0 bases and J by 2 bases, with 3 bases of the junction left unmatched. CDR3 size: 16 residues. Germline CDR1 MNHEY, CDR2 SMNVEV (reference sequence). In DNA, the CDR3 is TGTGCCAGCAGTTTATCCCTAGCGGGAGGCGCCTACGAGCAGTACTTC. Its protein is CASSLSLAGGAYEQYF.

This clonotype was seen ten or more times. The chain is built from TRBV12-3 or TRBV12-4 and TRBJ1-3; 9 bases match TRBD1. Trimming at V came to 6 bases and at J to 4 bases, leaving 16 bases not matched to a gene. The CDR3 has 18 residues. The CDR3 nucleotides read TGTGCCAGCAGCCACCCTCGGGTGAACAGGGGGCCGGGAAACACCATATATTTT. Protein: CASSHPRVNRGPGNTIYF.

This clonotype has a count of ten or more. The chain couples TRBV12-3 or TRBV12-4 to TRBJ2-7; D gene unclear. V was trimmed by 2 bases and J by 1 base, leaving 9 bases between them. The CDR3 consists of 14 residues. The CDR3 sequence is CASSLSLGSYEQYF. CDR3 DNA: TGTGCCAGCAGTTTATCCCTAGGTTCCTACGAGCAGTACTTC.

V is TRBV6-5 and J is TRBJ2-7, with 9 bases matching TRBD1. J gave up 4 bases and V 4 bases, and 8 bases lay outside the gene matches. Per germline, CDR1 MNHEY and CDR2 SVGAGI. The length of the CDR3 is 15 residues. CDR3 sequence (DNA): TGTGCCAGCAGTTCCACCGGGACAGGGTCGTACGAGCAGTACTTC. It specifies CASSSTGTGSYEQYF.

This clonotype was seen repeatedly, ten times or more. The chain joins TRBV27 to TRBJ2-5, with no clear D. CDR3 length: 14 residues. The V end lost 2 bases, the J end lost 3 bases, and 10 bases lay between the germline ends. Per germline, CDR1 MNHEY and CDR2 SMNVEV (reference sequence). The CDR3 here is CASSLTGKKETQYF. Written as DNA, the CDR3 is TGTGCCAGCAGTTTAACCGGAAAGAAAGAGACCCAGTACTTC.

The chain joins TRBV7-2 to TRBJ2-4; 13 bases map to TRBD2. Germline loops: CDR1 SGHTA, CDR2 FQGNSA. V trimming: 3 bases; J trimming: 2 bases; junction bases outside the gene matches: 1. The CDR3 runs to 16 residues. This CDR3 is CASSLGLAGPKNIQYF. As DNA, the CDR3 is TGTGCCAGCAGCTTGGGACTAGCGGGACCCAAAAACATTCAGTACTTC.